Below, 8 T cell receptor beta chains from the same sample are listed, as sequenced in a study of beta chain features in type 1 diabetes. The entirety of the isolated RNA underwent reverse transcription, so expressed TCRB transcripts were sequenced. Some clones are missing from TCRdb's copy, which holds only in-frame ones; the method was immunoSEQ multiplex PCR. Of 900,000 or so clones listed, 15% to 20% were seen once; the top ten hold 0.023%. Sequencing input: naive CD4+ T cells from blood. These receptors originate from a woman aged 18-29 years in good health.

V usage is TRBV28 and J usage is TRBJ2-7; D may be TRBD1 or TRBD2 (5 bases each). The CDR3 is made up of 15 amino acids. The germline V gene has CDR1 MDHEN and CDR2 SYDVKM. The V end was cut by 4 bases, the J end by 0 bases, with 13 bases between. CDR3 loop: CASSSPAGSSYEQYF. In DNA form, the CDR3 reads TGTGCCAGCAGTTCCCCCGCAGGGAGCTCCTACGAGCAGTACTTC.

As DNA, the CDR3 is TGTGCCAGCAGCCCGGGGCCCACCAAGGAAAAACTGTTTTTT. As protein: CASSPGPTKEKLFF. The rearrangement joins TRBV7-9 to TRBJ1-4, with D maybe TRBD1 (5 bases). The CDR3 contains 14 residues. CDR1 and CDR2 from the germline V gene are SEHNR and FQNEAQ (reference sequence). V gave up 5 bases and J gave up 8 bases, with 15 bases separating them.

There are a few counts of this clone. The sample has other DNA sequences that encode this CDR3 too. The chain employs TRBV2 and TRBJ2-2, with D uncertain. Between the trimmed V and J ends, which lost 7 bases and 6 bases, there was a span of 6 bases. The CDR3 consists of 11 residues. Germline-derived CDR1 and CDR2 are SNHLY and FYNNEI. The CDR3 reads CASIGAGELFF. CDR3 sequence (DNA): TGTGCCAGCATTGGCGCCGGGGAGCTGTTTTTT.

This clone has more than one count but fewer than ten. The genes are TRBV21-1 and TRBJ1-1. TRBV21-1 is listed as a pseudogene. This CDR3 is built from 13 residues. The CDR3 nucleotides are TGTGCCAGCAGGAGGGGGGAGAACACTGAAGCTTTCTTT. Protein product: CASRRGENTEAFF.

V and J are TRBV7-2 and TRBJ1-2; possibly TRBD1 for D (6 bases). The germline V gene encodes CDR1 SGHTA and CDR2 FQGNSA. V was cut by 5 bases and J by 5 bases, with 15 bases left in between. The CDR3 is made up of 14 amino acids. The CDR3, as DNA: TGTGCCAGCAGCCTTGAGACAGGCCTGTATGGCTACACCTTC. This codes for CASSLETGLYGYTF.

The rearrangement uses TRBV7-2 and TRBJ2-1; possibly TRBD1 for D (5 bases). Trimming shortened V by 5 bases and J by 4 bases, and 12 bases separated the two germline ends. The V gene's germline CDR1 is SGHTA and CDR2 FQGNSA. The CDR3 is 14 residues long. The CDR3 region has the DNA TGTGCCAGCAGCCTTAGACAGTCATACAATGAGCAGTTCTTC. Residues: CASSLRQSYNEQFF.

V is TRBV6-1 and J is TRBJ1-5, with 7 nucleotides matching TRBD1. From germline, CDR1 is MNHNS and CDR2 SASEGT. The CDR3 contains 14 residues. V lost 7 bases and J lost 4; bases outside the gene matches: 7. The CDR3 protein is CASMNDRVNQPQHF. The CDR3 bases are TGTGCCAGCATGAATGACAGGGTGAATCAGCCCCAGCATTTT.

The V call is TRBV4-3, the J call TRBJ2-5; D is uncertain. Germline V gene lookup returns CDR1 LGHNA and CDR2 YSLEER. V lost 1 base to trimming and J lost 2 bases, with 17 bases between them. This CDR3 comprises 17 residues. The CDR3 protein is CASSQGPAGWRQETQYF. The CDR3 DNA follows: TGCGCCAGCAGCCAAGGACCCGCCGGTTGGCGACAAGAGACCCAGTACTTC.